Given below is one TCR beta chain in context. The entry originates in a study of blood T cell repertoires in COVID-19. Across the whole study: The origin of the acute and convalescent COVID-19 samples was the United States, Italy and Spain. PBMCs, B-cell-depleted T cells, or T cells were the source of the cDNA or gDNA that made up the material.

The protocol was immunoSEQ multiplex PCR, while the TCRdb copy is restricted to in-frame clones and leaves out a portion. The data show under 350,000 clones, with under 90% seen just once and 1.5% to 2% held by the top ten. Grouping used clinical history reported by participants in a survey and questionnaire. Recovered status applied to Cohort 3 donors who had two consecutive negative PCRs. It also applied to those with clearance or with symptom resolution. The CDR3 has 12 amino acids. The chain uses TRBV1 and TRBJ2-2; the DNA was not used to check the table's D call, TRBD2. TRBV1 counts as a pseudogene. This TCR was recovered from a woman between 40 and 55 years old who had recovered from COVID-19. Sequenced input: PBMCs or T cells enriched from blood (not recorded which). This CDR3 is CTSSRGKGELFF. The DNA for the CDR3 is TGCACCAGCAGCCGAGGAAAAGGGGAGCTGTTTTTT.